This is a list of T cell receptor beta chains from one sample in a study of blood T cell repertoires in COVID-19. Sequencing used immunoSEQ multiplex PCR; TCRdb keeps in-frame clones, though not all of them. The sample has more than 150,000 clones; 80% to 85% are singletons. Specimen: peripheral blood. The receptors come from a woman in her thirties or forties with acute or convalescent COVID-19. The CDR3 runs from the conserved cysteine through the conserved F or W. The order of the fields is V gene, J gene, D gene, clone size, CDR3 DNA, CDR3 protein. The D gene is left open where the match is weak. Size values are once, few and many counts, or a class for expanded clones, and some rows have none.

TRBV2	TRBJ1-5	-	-	TGTGCCAGCAGTACGACAGTATTCAATCAGCCCCAGCATTTT	CASSTTVFNQPQHF
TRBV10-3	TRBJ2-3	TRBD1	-	TGTGCCATCAGTGAGATGACAGGGGGCTTGGATACGCAGTATTTT	CAISEMTGGLDTQYF
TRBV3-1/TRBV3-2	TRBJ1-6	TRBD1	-	TGTGCCAGCAGCCAAAGCGGGACAGGGGCCTCCTTTTTT	CASSQSGTGASFF
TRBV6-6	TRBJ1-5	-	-	TGTGCCAGTACAGGGTTAGGGCCCCAGGGGCCCCAGCATTTT	CASTGLGPQGPQHF
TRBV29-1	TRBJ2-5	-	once	TGCAGCGTTACCGGACAGATCCAAGAGACCCAGTACTTC	CSVTGQIQETQYF
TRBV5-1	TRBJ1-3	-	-	TGCGCCAGCAGCTTGGCAGGGGTTGGAAACACCATATATTTT	CASSLAGVGNTIYF
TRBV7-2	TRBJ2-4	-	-	TGTGCCAGCAGCTTAGGCAGGGCGGGACAGCCTCAGTACTTC	CASSLGRAGQPQYF
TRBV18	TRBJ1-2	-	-	TGTGCCAGCTCACGCTCGACAGGTGTTGGTAACTATGGCTACACCTTC	CASSRSTGVGNYGYTF
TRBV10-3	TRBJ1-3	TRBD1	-	TGTGCCATCAGTGGGACAGGGGCTGGAAACACCATATATTTT	CAISGTGAGNTIYF
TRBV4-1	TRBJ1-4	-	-	TGCGCCAGCAGCCCCGCGGTGCAGCAACTCCATGAAAAACTGTTTTTT	CASSPAVQQLHEKLFF
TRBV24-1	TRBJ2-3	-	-	TGTGCCACCAGTGACGGGACACCCACAGATACGCAGTATTTT	CATSDGTPTDTQYF
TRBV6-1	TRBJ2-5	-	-	TGTGCCAGCAGTGAAGTTAGAGGAACCTCCCAAGAGACCCAGTACTTC	CASSEVRGTSQETQYF
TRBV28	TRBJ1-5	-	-	TGTGCCAGCAGTTTACTCGCGCGGGGCCAGCCCCAGCATTTT	CASSLLARGQPQHF
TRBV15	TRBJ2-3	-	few	TGTGCCACCAGCAGAGCTCTTATCGGCACAGATACGCAGTATTTT	CATSRALIGTDTQYF
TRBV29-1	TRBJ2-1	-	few	TGCAGCGTTGAATCGTCCTACAATGAGCAGTTCTTC	CSVESSYNEQFF
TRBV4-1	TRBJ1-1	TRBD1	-	TGCGCCAGCAGCCAATCCCCCAAGACAGGGCTTAACACTGAAGCTTTCTTT	CASSQSPKTGLNTEAFF
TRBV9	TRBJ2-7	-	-	TGTGCCAGCAGCGTAGACTTAATGTCCTACGAGCAGTACTTC	CASSVDLMSYEQYF
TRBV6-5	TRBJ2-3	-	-	TGTGCCACCACTTTTGTGGGGGGAACAGATACGCAGTATTTT	CATTFVGGTDTQYF
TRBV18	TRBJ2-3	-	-	TGTGCCAGCTCACCGACCCTAGCGACAGATACGCAGTATTTT	CASSPTLATDTQYF
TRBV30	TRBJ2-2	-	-	TGTGCCTGGAGTGTACGAATAGCCCCCGCCGGGGAGCTGTTTTTT	CAWSVRIAPAGELFF
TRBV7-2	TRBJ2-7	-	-	TGTGCCAGCAGCAAAAGCAGGGATTCCTACGAGCAGTACTTC	CASSKSRDSYEQYF
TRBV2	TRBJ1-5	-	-	TGTGCCAGTAAATGGAGCGTAACTGGAAATCAGCCCCAGCATTTT	CASKWSVTGNQPQHF
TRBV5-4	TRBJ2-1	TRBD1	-	TGTGCCAGCACGGGGACAGGGGGGAGGTTTGAGCAGTTCTTC	CASTGTGGRFEQFF
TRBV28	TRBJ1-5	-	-	TGTGCCAGCACCAGGGGAATCTCTGGGAATCAGCCCCAGCATTTT	CASTRGISGNQPQHF
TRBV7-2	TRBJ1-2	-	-	TGTGCCAGCAGCTTTGTTTTTGGGAGGGAAAAAGTGGGCTACACCTTC	CASSFVFGREKVGYTF
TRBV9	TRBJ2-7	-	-	TGTGCCAGCAGCGTTAGTGCGGGGACCGGGTACGAGCAGTACTTC	CASSVSAGTGYEQYF
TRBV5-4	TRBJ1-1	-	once	TGTGCCAGCAGCTCAGGTGGATTTCTTATGAACACTGAAGCTTTCTTT	CASSSGGFLMNTEAFF
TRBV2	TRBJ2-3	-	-	TGTGCCAGCAGTGAACCAGGGGAAGGTCGGCAGTATTTT	CASSEPGEGRQYF
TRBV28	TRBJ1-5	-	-	TGTGCCAGCAGTTTATCGGTATCCGGGCAGCCCCAGCATTTT	CASSLSVSGQPQHF